Shown below are 22 T cell receptor beta chains from a single sample sequenced in a study of blood T cells in healthy people across ages. Through a sample-barcoded 5' primer and a J-beta primer mix, a second PCR was run for about 6 to 11 cycles. TCRdb reanalysed the 5' RACE reads using MiXCR and keeps one entry per CDR3 protein. The sample lists about 640,000 distinct CDR3 sequences, 40% to 45% seen once, with about 32% in the top ten. Sequencing was carried out using blood. The receptor source for this set is a man aged 80 or over in good health.

V usage is TRBV14 and J usage is TRBJ2-1, with 7 bases fitting TRBD2. The last part of the DNA fits TRBJ2-7 better; the J call may be wrong. The CDR3 is 19 residues long. The germline gives CDR1 SGHDN, CDR2 FVKESK. CDR3: CASSQDRSASGERYNEQYF. The CDR3, as DNA: TGTGCCAGCAGCCAAGATCGATCGGCTAGCGGTGAACGGTACAATGAGCAGTACTTC.

A few counts support this clonotype. J is TRBJ2-3 and V is TRBV20-1, with D unclear. V lost 0 bases to trimming and J lost 6 bases, with 13 bases between them. CDR1 DFQATT and CDR2 SNEGSKA come from the germline V gene (reference sequence). The CDR3 consists of 14 residues. CDR3 sequence reads: CSARDLRWDDTQYF. The DNA for the CDR3 is TGCAGTGCTAGAGATTTAAGGTGGGATGATACGCAGTATTTT.

The rearrangement joins TRBV9 to TRBJ2-5, with TRBD1 as a possible D gene (5 bases). V was cut by 0 bases and J by 2 bases, with 17 bases left in between. The CDR3 spans 17 residues. Germline V gene data show CDR1 as SGDLS and CDR2 as YYNGEE. The CDR3 region is CASSVALGAIAQETQYF. In nucleotides, the CDR3 is TGTGCCAGCAGCGTAGCACTTGGGGCCATTGCTCAAGAGACCCAGTACTTC.

This chain joins TRBV5-6 and TRBJ1-4; D is possibly TRBD1 (5 bases). The germline CDR1 and CDR2 sequences are SGHDT and YYEEEE. The ends were cut back, 9 bases at V and 8 bases at J, with 20 bases in the middle. The length of the CDR3 is 14 residues. The CDR3 region is CANNERQGSEKLFF. As DNA, the CDR3 is TGTGCCAACAATGAGCGGCAGGGCAGCGAAAAACTGTTTTTT.

This clonotype appeared a few times. V is TRBV25-1 and J is TRBJ2-2; the D call may be TRBD1 or TRBD2 (7 bases each). Germline V gives CDR1 MGHDK, CDR2 SYGVNS. V was shortened by 6 bases and J by 0 bases, with 11 bases between the two germline ends. The CDR3 is 15 residues long. CDR3 in DNA: TGTGCCAGCAGCAGGGGGGGAGCGAACACCGGGGAGCTGTTTTTT. Protein sequence: CASSRGGANTGELFF.

This clonotype has ten or more counts. This chain links TRBV5-1 with TRBJ2-1; TRBD2 matches 8 bases. CDR1 SGHRS and CDR2 YFSETQ come from the germline V gene. After removal of 7 bases from V and 0 bases from J, the junction contained 6 bases not matched to a gene. The CDR3 totals 15 residues. CDR3 region: CASSPSGSSYNEQFF. The CDR3 DNA is TGCGCCAGCTCCCCGAGCGGGAGCTCCTACAATGAGCAGTTCTTC.

This clonotype was counted a few times. This rearrangement joins TRBV6-2 or TRBV6-3 to TRBJ2-2; a weak D match, TRBD2 (5 bases). V was trimmed by 6 bases and J by 7 bases, leaving 15 bases between them. The CDR3 is made up of 14 amino acids. Germline V gives CDR1 MNHEY, CDR2 SVGEGT. Here the CDR3 DNA reads TGTGCCAGCAGGGCGGGCCTACCCGGCGGGGAGCTGTTTTTT. Encoded protein: CASRAGLPGGELFF.

V gene TRBV11-2 combines with J gene TRBJ2-7; D gene ambiguous. This CDR3 spans 15 amino acids. In germline, CDR1 is SGHAT, CDR2 FQNNGV. Deletions cut 5 bases from V and 8 bases from J, with 22 bases between. This chain's CDR3 is CASSVGPQRKTKQYF. The CDR3 DNA reads as TGTGCCAGCAGCGTTGGGCCCCAACGTAAAACGAAGCAGTACTTC.

The gene calls are TRBV5-4 and TRBJ2-5; 8 nucleotides line up with TRBD2. The DNA end is more similar to TRBJ2-7, so the J call may be wrong. Germline-derived CDR1 and CDR2 are SGHNT and YYREEE (reference sequence). This CDR3 region has 16 residues. In nucleotides, the CDR3 is TGTGCCAGCAGCGCCCATGAGCGGGGGAACTTTTACGAGCAGTACTTC. Its protein is CASSAHERGNFYEQYF.

The chain employs TRBV7-2 and TRBJ2-1; 8 nucleotides agree with TRBD1. This CDR3 region has 15 residues. Germline V gene data show CDR1 as SGHTA and CDR2 as FQGNSA. Losses at the gene ends were 4 bases for V and 2 bases for J; bases not matched to a gene: 4. CDR3 in DNA: TGTGCCAGCAGCTACACAGGGGGAACCTACAATGAGCAGTTCTTC. Amino acid sequence: CASSYTGGTYNEQFF. Full variable domain (missing parts from reference TRBV7-2 and TRBJ2-1): GAGVSQSPSNKVTEKGKDVELRCDPISGHTALYWYRQSLGQGLEFLIYFQGNSAPDKSGLPSDRFSAERTGGSVSTLTIQRTQQEDSAVYLCASSYTGGTYNEQFFGPGTRLTVL.

The chain couples TRBV7-2 to TRBJ2-7; perhaps D is TRBD1 or TRBD2 (6 bases each). This CDR3 has 12 amino acids. The germline V gene encodes CDR1 SGHTA and CDR2 FQGNSA. Trimming pared 1 base from V and 9 bases from J, leaving 10 bases between. CDR3 DNA sequence: TGTGCCAGCAGCTTAGAACAGGGAGGGCAGTACTTC. Amino acids: CASSLEQGGQYF.

This chain connects TRBV12-3 or TRBV12-4 to TRBJ2-2, with 9 nucleotides matching TRBD2. V was pared by 3 bases and J by 3 bases, with 5 bases of the junction left unmatched. The CDR3 has 16 amino acids. The CDR3 DNA sequence: TGTGCCAGCAGTTTCCTTGCGGGAGGGGACACCGGGGAGCTGTTTTTT. It codes for CASSFLAGGDTGELFF.

This rearrangement joins TRBV6-2 or TRBV6-3 to TRBJ2-3; 10 positions agree with TRBD1. Germline CDR1 MNHEY, CDR2 SVGEGT. This CDR3 has 15 residues. The junction had 10 bases not matched to a gene; V was cut back by 6 bases and J by 7 bases. CDR3 sequence reads: CASSRPGQGWNTQYF. Here the CDR3 DNA reads TGTGCCAGCAGCCGGCCGGGACAGGGGTGGAATACGCAGTATTTT.

This sequence joins TRBV24-1 and TRBJ2-1, with 11 bases lining up with TRBD2. The CDR3 is made up of 19 amino acids. The ends lost 2 bases at V and 1 base at J; junction bases unmatched: 9. Germline V CDR1 and CDR2: KGHDR, SFDVKD. CDR3 region: CATSDSTSGRGWSYNEQFF. In DNA form, the CDR3 reads TGTGCCACCAGTGATTCTACTAGCGGGAGAGGGTGGTCCTACAATGAGCAGTTCTTC.

This rearrangement joins TRBV5-1 to TRBJ2-7; D possibly matches TRBD1 or TRBD2 (5 bases each). The CDR3 extends over 14 amino acids. V was cut by 4 bases and J by 4 bases, with 15 bases left in between. Germline-derived CDR1 and CDR2 are SGHRS and YFSETQ. The CDR3 is CASSEAPGQYEQYF. CDR3 DNA sequence: TGCGCCAGCAGCGAAGCTCCGGGGCAGTACGAGCAGTACTTC.

This clonotype was counted many times. The chain uses TRBV9 and TRBJ2-3; D unclear. Per germline, CDR1 SGDLS and CDR2 YYNGEE. The CDR3 consists of 12 residues. The V end lost 1 base, the J end lost 5 bases, and 5 bases lay between the germline ends. CDR3 nucleotide sequence: TGTGCCAGCAGCGTATCGGGAGATACGCAGTATTTT. Its translation is CASSVSGDTQYF.

V usage is TRBV5-1 and J usage is TRBJ2-1; D is possibly TRBD1 or TRBD2 (7 bases each). Looked up from germline, CDR1 is SGHRS and CDR2 is YFSETQ. The CDR3 runs to 15 residues. Trimming removed 0 bases from V and 9 bases from J, with 16 bases in between. CDR3 region: CASSLASSGGGEQFF. DNA for the CDR3: TGCGCCAGCAGCTTGGCTTCTTCAGGGGGGGGTGAGCAGTTCTTC.

The chain carries TRBV20-1 and TRBJ2-5; 12 bases fit TRBD2. The CDR3 has 15 residues. V shed 6 bases and J 1 base; nucleotides not matched to a gene: 6. Germline values: CDR1 DFQATT, CDR2 SNEGSKA (reference sequence). CDR3 residues: CSAYRLAGVQETQYF. CDR3 DNA: TGCAGTGCCTACCGACTAGCGGGGGTCCAAGAGACCCAGTACTTC.

There are a few counts of this clonotype. CDR3 protein: CASSRDTYNEQYF. In DNA form, the CDR3 reads TGTGCCAGCAGCCGGGACACCTACAATGAGCAGTACTTC. This chain connects TRBV6-4 to TRBJ2-1, with D possibly being TRBD1 (6 bases). With the DNA end fitting TRBJ2-7 better, the J assignment may be wrong. The CDR3 spans 13 residues. The germline gives CDR1 MRHNA, CDR2 SNTAGT.

The rearrangement joins TRBV27 to TRBJ2-7; TRBD2 matches at 7 bases. After removal of 6 bases from V and 4 bases from J, the junction contained 12 bases not matched to a gene. CDR1 is MNHEY, CDR2 SMNVEV, per germline (reference sequence). The CDR3 has 15 residues. The CDR3 reads CASRRGLQPIYEQYF. The CDR3, as DNA: TGTGCCAGCAGACGGGGACTACAACCTATATACGAGCAGTACTTC.

Concerning this clonotype: Sequence at one end of the junction differs from germline and may be a read error. This chain connects TRBV4-2 to TRBJ2-3; 11 nucleotides agree with TRBD2. Germline V gene lookup returns CDR1 LGHNA and CDR2 YNFKEQ. There are 16 residues in the CDR3. Here the CDR3 reads CASTPGTSGDTGTQYF. The DNA of the CDR3 is TGTGCCAGCACCCCAGGGACTAGCGGAGACACAGGTACGCAGTATTTT.

This sequence joins TRBV7-9 and TRBJ2-1, with 11 bases matching TRBD2. The CDR3 consists of 15 residues. Per germline, CDR1 SEHNR and CDR2 FQNEAQ (reference sequence). The ends lost 5 bases at V and 6 bases at J; junction bases unmatched: 6. The CDR3 loop is CASSAPSGGRNEQFF. Here the CDR3 DNA reads TGTGCCAGCAGCGCCCCTAGCGGGGGGCGCAATGAGCAGTTCTTC.